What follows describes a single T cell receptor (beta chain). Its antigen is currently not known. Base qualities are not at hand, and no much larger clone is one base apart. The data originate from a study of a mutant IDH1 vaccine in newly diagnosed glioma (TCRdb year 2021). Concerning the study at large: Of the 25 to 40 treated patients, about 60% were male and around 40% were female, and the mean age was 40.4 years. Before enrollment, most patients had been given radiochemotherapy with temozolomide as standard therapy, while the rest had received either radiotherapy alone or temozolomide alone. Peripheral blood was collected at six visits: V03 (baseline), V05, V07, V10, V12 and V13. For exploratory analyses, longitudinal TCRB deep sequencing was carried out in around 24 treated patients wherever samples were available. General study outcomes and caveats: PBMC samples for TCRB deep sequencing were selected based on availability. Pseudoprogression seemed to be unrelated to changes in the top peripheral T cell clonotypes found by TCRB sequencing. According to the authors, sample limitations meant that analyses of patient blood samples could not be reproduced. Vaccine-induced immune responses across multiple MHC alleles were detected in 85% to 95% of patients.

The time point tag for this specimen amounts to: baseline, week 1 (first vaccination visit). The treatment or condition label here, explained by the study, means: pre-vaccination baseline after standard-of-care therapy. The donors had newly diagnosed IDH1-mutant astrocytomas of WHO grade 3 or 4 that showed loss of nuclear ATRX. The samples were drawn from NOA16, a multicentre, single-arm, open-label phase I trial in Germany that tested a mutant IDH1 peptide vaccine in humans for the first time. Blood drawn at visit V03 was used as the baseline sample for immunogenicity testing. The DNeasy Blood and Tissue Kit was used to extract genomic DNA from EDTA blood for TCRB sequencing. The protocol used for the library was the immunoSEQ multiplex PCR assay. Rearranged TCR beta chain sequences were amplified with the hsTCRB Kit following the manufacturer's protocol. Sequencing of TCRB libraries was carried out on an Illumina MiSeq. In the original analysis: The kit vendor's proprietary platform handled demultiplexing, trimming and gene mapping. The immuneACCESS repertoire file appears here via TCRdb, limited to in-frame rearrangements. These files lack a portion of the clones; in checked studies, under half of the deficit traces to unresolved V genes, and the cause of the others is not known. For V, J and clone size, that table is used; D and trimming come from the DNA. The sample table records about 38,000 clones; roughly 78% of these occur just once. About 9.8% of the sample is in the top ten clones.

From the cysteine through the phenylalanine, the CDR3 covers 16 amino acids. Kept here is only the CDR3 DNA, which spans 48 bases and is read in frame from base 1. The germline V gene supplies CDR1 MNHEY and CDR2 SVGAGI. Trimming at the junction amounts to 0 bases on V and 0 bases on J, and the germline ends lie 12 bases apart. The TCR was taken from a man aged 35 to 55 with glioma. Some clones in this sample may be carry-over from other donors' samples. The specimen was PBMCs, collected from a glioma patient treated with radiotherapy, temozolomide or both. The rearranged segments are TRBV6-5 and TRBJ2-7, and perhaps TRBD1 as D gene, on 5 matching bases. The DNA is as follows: TGTGCCAGCAGTTACTCTGTAGGCGACAGCTCCTACGAGCAGTACTTC. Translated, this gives CASSYSVGDSSYEQYF.